The 2 T cell receptor beta chains listed next were all sequenced from one sample in a study of T cell responses to AZD1222 COVID-19 vaccine (dated by TCRdb to the early 2020s). Library generation was performed with the immunoSEQ multiplex PCR assay. This immuneACCESS table, as held by TCRdb, lists in-frame sequences with V and J called but not all clones. Of the missing ones, under half trace to an unresolved V gene in checked studies; the others have no known cause. Counted in this sample were some 150,000 clones; around 92% of them appeared once. Less than 4.5% of the sample goes to the ten largest clones. What this sample's time point label stands for: baseline before first vaccination. The treatment or condition label here, explained by the study, means: meningococcal conjugate vaccine given as trial control. The specimen comprised peripheral blood, sampled on day 0 of MenACWY control vaccination. The source is an adult in good health.

The chain uses TRBV4-2 and TRBJ2-5; 12 positions agree with TRBD2. The germline gives CDR1 LGHNA, CDR2 YNFKEQ. Losses at the gene ends were 0 bases for V and 4 bases for J; bases not matched to a gene: 12. The CDR3 is 19 residues long. CDR3 nucleotides: TGTGCCAGCAGCCAAGATACGGGGCTAGGGGGACTAGCGGGAGAGACCCAGTACTTC. Protein: CASSQDTGLGGLAGETQYF.

The count of this clone is one. This chain joins TRBV15 and TRBJ1-5; D gene unclear. Germline-derived CDR1 and CDR2 are LNHNV and YYDKDF (reference sequence). V lost 1 base and J 1 base, leaving 11 bases between the germline ends. This CDR3 comprises 16 residues. The CDR3 spells CATSRGNSGSNQPQHF. The DNA for the CDR3 is TGTGCCACCAGCAGAGGGAACAGTGGAAGCAATCAGCCCCAGCATTTT.